This is a list of T cell receptor beta chains from one sample in a study of cytomegalovirus exposure and HLA in healthy donors. Produced via immunoSEQ multiplex PCR; TCRdb's table is partial and in-frame only. The table includes 60,000 to 85,000 clones, nearly 96% detected once. The sample was PBMCs. The receptors here all came from a woman under 30 in good health and CMV-seropositive. The CDR3 runs from the conserved cysteine through the conserved F or W. Fields, in order: clone size, D gene, V gene, J gene, CDR3 DNA, CDR3 protein. A D gene is named only where the DNA matches it firmly. Only some rows state a clone size, as once, few, many or a class for expanded clones.

NA	TRBD1	TRBV5-6	TRBJ1-3	TGTGCCAGCAGCTTGGGGGGGACAGCCATCCTTGGAAACACCATATATTTT	CASSLGGTAILGNTIYF
once	TRBD2	TRBV11-3	TRBJ2-7	TGTGCCAGCAGCTCCTCGGGGGGCGAGCAGTACTTC	CASSSSGGEQYF
NA	NA	TRBV11-1	TRBJ2-3	TGTGCCAGCAGCTTTCCCGGGTGGACAGATACGCAGTATTTT	CASSFPGWTDTQYF
NA	TRBD2	TRBV7-9	TRBJ2-3	TGTGCCAGCACCACGACTAGCGGACTGGATACGCAGTATTTT	CASTTTSGLDTQYF
NA	NA	TRBV4-1	TRBJ2-7	TGCGCCAGCAGCCAAGAGGAAGCGGGTCTTAAACTCGGCGAGCAGTACTTC	CASSQEEAGLKLGEQYF
NA	TRBD2	TRBV5-4	TRBJ2-3	TGTGCCAGCAGCTCTCGAGCGGGAGGACCCACAGATACGCAGTATTTT	CASSSRAGGPTDTQYF
NA	TRBD2	TRBV2	TRBJ2-1	TGTGCCAGCGGGGAGGGGCAATCCTACAATGAGCAGTTCTTC	CASGEGQSYNEQFF
NA	NA	TRBV9	TRBJ1-3	TGTGCCAGCAGCGTAGAGTCCCACTTTGGAAACACCATATATTTT	CASSVESHFGNTIYF
NA	TRBD2	TRBV2	TRBJ2-1	TGTGCCAGCAGAGTAGCGGGAGACTCCTACAATGAGCAGTTCTTC	CASRVAGDSYNEQFF
NA	NA	TRBV19	TRBJ1-2	TGTGCCAGTAGTTCTCGAGTATGGTATGGCTACACCTTC	CASSSRVWYGYTF
NA	TRBD1	TRBV11-3	TRBJ1-1	TGTGCCAGCAACAACGGACAGGGGAACACTGAAGCTTTCTTT	CASNNGQGNTEAFF
NA	TRBD1	TRBV28	TRBJ2-7	TGTGCCAGCAACATCCGGGACAGACCCTACGAGCAGTACTTC	CASNIRDRPYEQYF
NA	TRBD1	TRBV14	TRBJ1-2	TGTGCCAGCAGCATTACAGGGGGCTTCGTTATGTCTAACTATGGCTACACCTTC	CASSITGGFVMSNYGYTF
NA	NA	TRBV5-1	TRBJ2-5	TGCGCCAGCAGCCCCGCGGGGAGGACGACAGAGACCCAGTACTTC	CASSPAGRTTETQYF
NA	TRBD2	TRBV19	TRBJ2-5	TGTGCCAGTAGTATAGGTGCGGGAGTTTCGGAGACCCAGTACTTC	CASSIGAGVSETQYF
NA	TRBD2	TRBV27	TRBJ2-7	TGTGCCAGCAGTACCTCGACTAGCGGTCCTATTCCCTACGAGCAGTACTTC	CASSTSTSGPIPYEQYF
once	TRBD2	TRBV4-3	TRBJ2-1	TGCGCCAGCAGCCAAACTAGCGGGAGGAGAAATGAGCAGTTCTTC	CASSQTSGRRNEQFF
NA	TRBD1	TRBV19	TRBJ1-5	TGTGCCAGTAGTATCGGGACAGGCTACAATCAGCCCCAGCATTTT	CASSIGTGYNQPQHF
NA	TRBD1	TRBV18	TRBJ1-2	TGTGCCAGCTCACCGGGACAGGGAGGTGGCTACACCTTC	CASSPGQGGGYTF
once	TRBD2	TRBV7-9	TRBJ2-1	TGTGCCAGCAGCTTAAGCGGGGCAACTAATGAGCAGTTCTTC	CASSLSGATNEQFF
NA	NA	TRBV30	TRBJ2-3	TGTGCCTGGAGTGGGGGAGTTTTAACAGATACGCAGTATTTT	CAWSGGVLTDTQYF
NA	NA	TRBV11-2	TRBJ2-7	TGTGCCAGCAGCCCGCGGCGAGACGAGCAGTACTTC	CASSPRRDEQYF
NA	TRBD1	TRBV5-1	TRBJ2-1	TGCGCCAGCAGCTCACGGGACAGGGGAAATTACAATGAGCAGTTCTTC	CASSSRDRGNYNEQFF
NA	NA	TRBV15	TRBJ1-5	TGTGCCACCACCCAGGGTTCTCAGCCCCAGCATTTT	CATTQGSQPQHF
NA	TRBD1	TRBV18	TRBJ2-5	TGTGCCAGCTCACTTCGACAGGGGGACTTGACAGAAGAGACCCAGTACTTC	CASSLRQGDLTEETQYF
NA	NA	TRBV21-1	TRBJ2-2	TGTGCCAGCAGCCTTCGAAGCCAACAGGGTTCGGGTCCCGGGGAGCTGTTTTTT	CASSLRSQQGSGPGELFF
NA	NA	TRBV29-1	TRBJ2-3	TGCAGCGCCAGACAGGGGAGGGGGATAACAGATACGCAGTATTTT	CSARQGRGITDTQYF
NA	TRBD2	TRBV7-8	TRBJ2-3	TGTGCCAGCAGCTTAGTCCCTAGCGGGGTCACAGATACGCAGTATTTT	CASSLVPSGVTDTQYF
NA	NA	TRBV7-2	TRBJ2-1	TGTGCCAGCAGCTTGACTTCTTACAATGAGCAGTTCTTC	CASSLTSYNEQFF
once	NA	TRBV28	TRBJ2-7	TGTGCCAGCAGCAGACAGGCAGCCTACGAGCAGTACTTC	CASSRQAAYEQYF
NA	NA	TRBV6-6	TRBJ2-7	TGTGCCAGCAGTTACCTAGGCGGGATGTCCTACGAGCAGTACTTC	CASSYLGGMSYEQYF
NA	NA	TRBV15	TRBJ1-5	TGTGCCACGGGGGGGGCTTTGGGCAATCAGCCCCAGCATTTT	CATGGALGNQPQHF
few	NA	TRBV28	TRBJ1-5	TGTGCCAGCAGTTTAGGGCGGCCCCAGCATTTT	CASSLGRPQHF
once	TRBD1	TRBV28	TRBJ2-2	TGTGCCAGCAGTTTTTCCGCTTGGCAGGGGGACACCGGGGAGCTGTTTTTT	CASSFSAWQGDTGELFF
once	NA	TRBV18	TRBJ2-3	TGTGCCAGCTCACCACGGTTCGCGGGTAGTTCTGGCACAGATACGCAGTATTTT	CASSPRFAGSSGTDTQYF
NA	TRBD2	TRBV15	TRBJ2-7	TGTGCCACCAGCAGAATTCGGCGGGCGGGACTAATGGAGGAGCAGTACTTC	CATSRIRRAGLMEEQYF
NA	TRBD1	TRBV18	TRBJ1-4	TGTGCCAGCTCAAAGGGGGCTGATGAAAAACTGTTTTTT	CASSKGADEKLFF
NA	NA	TRBV25-1	TRBJ2-2	TGTGCCAGCAGTAAGGGGGTAAAAGGCACCGGGGAGCTGTTTTTT	CASSKGVKGTGELFF
NA	TRBD2	TRBV4-1	TRBJ2-3	TGCGCCAGCAGCCAGGGTTTCCCAGCGGGGACCACAGATACGCAGTATTTT	CASSQGFPAGTTDTQYF
NA	NA	TRBV11-2	TRBJ2-7	TGTGCCAGCAGCTTACAGACTTTTCGGGTCCGCGAGCAGTACTTC	CASSLQTFRVREQYF
NA	NA	TRBV29-1	TRBJ1-2	TGCAGCGTTGATGCGAATGGCTACACCTTC	CSVDANGYTF
NA	NA	TRBV18	TRBJ2-6	TGTGCCAGCTCACGCCCTAGCTCTGGGGCCAACGTCCTGACTTTC	CASSRPSSGANVLTF
once	TRBD1	TRBV28	TRBJ2-3	TGTGCCAGCAGTGAGACAGGGTTTAGCACAGATACGCAGTATTTT	CASSETGFSTDTQYF
NA	NA	TRBV5-6	TRBJ2-7	TGTGCCAGCAGCCCGGGGGACGACGAGCAGTACTTC	CASSPGDDEQYF
NA	TRBD2	TRBV7-3	TRBJ2-1	TGTGCCGGCAGCTCAACGGGAGGTAACTACAATGAGCAGTTCTTC	CAGSSTGGNYNEQFF
NA	TRBD2	TRBV4-1	TRBJ2-1	TGCGCCAGCAGCTCGACTAGCCGTGAGCAGTTCTTC	CASSSTSREQFF
NA	NA	TRBV9	TRBJ1-1	TGTGCCAGCAGCATAGGGGGGGGGAACACTGAAGCTTTCTTT	CASSIGGGNTEAFF
NA	TRBD2	TRBV27	TRBJ2-7	TGTGCCAGCAGTTTAACCGGGAGGACCTACGAGCAGTACTTC	CASSLTGRTYEQYF
once	NA	TRBV28	TRBJ1-5	TGTGCCAGCAGTTCGACCAACAGGGTAGGGCAGCCCCAGCATTTT	CASSSTNRVGQPQHF
once	TRBD1	TRBV11-2	TRBJ2-1	TGTGCCAGCAGCTCTAGGGGGCGAGGCTCCTACAATGAGCAGTTCTTC	CASSSRGRGSYNEQFF
NA	NA	TRBV2	TRBJ2-1	TGTGCCAGCAAGGACGGGAACGATGAGCAGTTCTTC	CASKDGNDEQFF
once	TRBD1	TRBV7-2	TRBJ2-7	TGTGCCAGCAGCTTAGTAAGGGACAGCTACGAGCAGTACTTC	CASSLVRDSYEQYF
NA	TRBD2	TRBV19	TRBJ2-1	TGTGCCAGTAGTTTGGGACTAGCGTCCTTTATCTCCTACAATGAGCAGTTCTTC	CASSLGLASFISYNEQFF
NA	NA	TRBV25-1	TRBJ2-6	TGTGCCAGCAGTCGAGAGGCTGGACAAAGTCGGGCCAACGTCCTGACTTTC	CASSREAGQSRANVLTF
NA	TRBD1	TRBV7-2	TRBJ2-4	TGTGCCAGCAGCTTAGATCAGGGGGCACACATTCAGTACTTC	CASSLDQGAHIQYF